One sample yielded the 9 T cell receptor beta chains listed below, sequenced in a study of metastatic and nonmetastatic thyroid tumors. Thyroid surgery took place with no prior treatment in any patient. TCRdb re-called the PCR reads with MiXCR. The table includes 20,000 to 25,000 clones, about 16% detected once. The source material was blood. These receptors all stem from a female donor with papillary thyroid cancer or a benign thyroid nodule (not recorded which). Some clones in this sample may be carry-over from other donors' samples.

This clone occurred many times. The rearrangement links TRBV24-1 to TRBJ2-1; 12 nucleotides agree with TRBD2. Germline lookup yields CDR1 KGHDR and CDR2 SFDVKD. J gave up 0 bases and V 4 bases, and 3 bases lay outside the gene matches. The CDR3 loop spans 17 amino acids. CDR3: CATSDQTSGSSYNEQFF. CDR3 sequence (DNA): TGTGCCACCAGTGACCAGACTAGCGGGAGCTCCTACAATGAGCAGTTCTTC.

This sequence joins TRBV18 and TRBJ2-2; 10 bases are a match to TRBD2. Germline V gives CDR1 KGHSH, CDR2 LQKENI. The CDR3 sequence is 16 residues long. V trimming: 3 bases; J trimming: 4 bases; junction bases outside the gene matches: 5. The DNA of the CDR3 is TGTGCCAGCTCACCGCTGACTAGCGGGCTCACCGGGGAGCTGTTTTTT. The encoded protein is CASSPLTSGLTGELFF.

This clone has at least ten counts. The V and J genes are TRBV27 and TRBJ2-3, with 7 bases identical to TRBD2. V trimming: 2 bases; J trimming: 0 bases; junction bases outside the gene matches: 5. Germline CDR1 and CDR2: MNHEY and SMNVEV (reference sequence). The CDR3 is 16 residues long. Here the CDR3 DNA reads TGTGCCAGCAGTTTAAAACTAGCGATTAGCACAGATACGCAGTATTTT. Residues: CASSLKLAISTDTQYF.

In this sample, this clone turned up many times. One end of the junction is discordant with germline, which a read error may explain. The chain links TRBV24-1 to TRBJ2-2, with a possible D match to TRBD2 (5 bases). The CDR3 has 16 residues. Germline V gives CDR1 KGHDR, CDR2 SFDVKD. CDR3 bases: TGTGCCACCAGTGATTTGGGGCGGAAGAACACCGGGGAGCTGTCTTTT. Translation gives CATSDLGRKNTGELSF.

There are many counts of this clone. The rearrangement joins TRBV30 to TRBJ2-3; D is possibly TRBD1 (6 bases). V was pared by 2 bases and J by 0 bases, with 9 bases between. Germline V gene data show CDR1 as GTSNPN and CDR2 as SVGIG (reference sequence). The CDR3 contains 14 residues. CDR3 sequence reads: CAWSRGISTDTQYF. CDR3 DNA: TGTGCCTGGAGTAGGGGGATTAGCACAGATACGCAGTATTTT. The entire variable domain, with the rest obtained from reference TRBV30 and TRBJ2-3, is as follows: SQTIHQWPATLVQPVGSPLSLECTVEGTSNPNLYWYRQAAGRGLQLLFYSVGIGQISSEVPQNLSASRPQDRQFILSSKKLLLSDSGFYLCAWSRGISTDTQYFGPGTRLTVL.

This clone has at least ten counts. This chain links TRBV7-9 with TRBJ2-7; perhaps TRBD2 as D (6 bases). CDR1 SEHNR and CDR2 FQNEAQ come from the germline V gene (reference sequence). This CDR3 is built from 17 residues. V was cut by 5 bases and J by 0 bases, with 20 bases left in between. The CDR3 region has the DNA TGTGCCAGCAGCCCCCCTCCCGCGGGACTGAGCTCCTACGAGCAGTACTTC. Protein product: CASSPPPAGLSSYEQYF.

This clone was seen many times. The chain links TRBV11-1 to TRBJ1-1; D might be TRBD1 (5 bases). CDR3 length: 16 residues. The germline CDR1 and CDR2 sequences are SGHAT and FQDESV (reference sequence). The germline V and J ends were trimmed by 5 bases and 1 base, with 17 bases remaining between them. The DNA for the CDR3 is TGTGCCAGCAGCCCCCGAGAGGGGAGGGCGAACACTGAAGCTTTCTTT. This encodes CASSPREGRANTEAFF.

This clone was detected many times. V is TRBV29-1 and J is TRBJ2-5; D remains ambiguous. The CDR3 spans 13 residues. CDR1 SQVTM and CDR2 ANQGSEA come from the germline V gene. The V end lost 6 bases, the J end lost 5 bases, and 16 bases lay between the germline ends. CDR3 loop: CSVARGAKETQYF. The CDR3 coding sequence is TGCAGCGTCGCAAGAGGCGCGAAGGAGACCCAGTACTTC.

Relative to its sample, this clone is medium-sized (0.01 to 0.1%). This sequence joins TRBV4-2 and TRBJ1-4, with a weak D call TRBD1 (6 bases). Germline V lookup: CDR1 LGHNA, CDR2 YNFKEQ. The CDR3 spans 17 residues. With 0 bases removed from V and 4 bases from J, the gap between germline ends came to 15 bases. CDR3: CASSQELQGFGNEKLFF. The CDR3 coding sequence is TGTGCCAGCAGCCAAGAGCTACAGGGATTCGGTAATGAAAAACTGTTTTTT.